These 29 T cell receptor beta chains originate from one sample sequenced in a study of blood T cell repertoires in COVID-19. TCRdb keeps only in-frame clones here, not all; method: immunoSEQ multiplex PCR. Here the sample spans some 270,000 clones, roughly 89% being singletons. The sequencing sample was made of PBMCs or T cells enriched from blood (not recorded which). The origin of the receptors is a woman in her thirties or forties who had recovered from COVID-19.

The chain carries TRBV4-2 and TRBJ1-1; no clear D. Germline CDR1 LGHNA, CDR2 YNFKEQ. Trimming pared 3 bases from V and 8 bases from J, leaving 13 bases between. This CDR3 contains 13 residues. Written as DNA, the CDR3 is TGTGCCAGCAGCCAGAGCGGGTACAGAGAAGCTTTCTTT. Amino acids: CASSQSGYREAFF.

The chain has TRBV6-6 and TRBJ1-5, with D hard to call. The CDR3 has 13 amino acids. The ends were cut back, 8 bases at V and 7 bases at J, with 15 bases in the middle. Germline CDR1 is MNHNY and CDR2 is SVGAGI (reference sequence). In nucleotides, the CDR3 is TGTGCCAGCTCTAGCACAACCGGCCAGCCCCAGCATTTT. Its translation is CASSSTTGQPQHF.

This CDR3 is CASSQRLVVNEQFF. CDR3 DNA: TGTGCCAGCAGTCAAAGACTAGTAGTCAATGAGCAGTTCTTC. V usage is TRBV2 and J usage is TRBJ2-1, with D possibly matching TRBD2 (6 bases). The germline V and J ends were trimmed by 5 bases and 6 bases, with 14 bases remaining between them. This CDR3 is 14 amino acids long. Per the germline V gene, CDR1 is SNHLY and CDR2 is FYNNEI.

This clone was counted between two and nine times. The chain uses TRBV6-4 and TRBJ2-3, with 14 bases identical to TRBD2. There are 15 residues in the CDR3. Looked up from germline, CDR1 is MRHNA and CDR2 is SNTAGT. With V trimmed by 5 bases and J by 5 bases, 3 bases remained unmatched. The CDR3 coding sequence is TGTGCCAGCAGTACCGGGACTAGCGGGGGAGATACGCAGTATTTT. This gives the protein CASSTGTSGGDTQYF.

This clone showed up just once. The chain combines TRBV7-9 with TRBJ2-7, with D uncertain. The CDR3 is 14 amino acids. Trimming removed 3 bases at V and 2 bases at J, with 11 bases between. Germline V CDR1 and CDR2: SEHNR, FQNEAQ (reference sequence). CDR3 amino acids: CASSLVAVAYEQYF. The DNA for the CDR3 is TGTGCCAGCAGCTTGGTGGCGGTGGCCTACGAGCAGTACTTC.

The rearrangement uses TRBV3-1 (or the pseudogene TRBV3-2) and TRBJ2-5, with 8 bases identical to TRBD2. After removal of 3 bases from V and 0 bases from J, the junction contained 9 bases not matched to a gene. CDR1 is LGHDT and CDR2 is YNNKEL in the germline V gene (reference sequence). The length of the CDR3 is 17 residues. The CDR3 here is CASSHFAGGPYQETQYF. The CDR3 bases are TGTGCCAGCAGCCACTTCGCGGGGGGCCCTTACCAAGAGACCCAGTACTTC.

The chain has TRBV18 and TRBJ1-1; TRBD1 might be the D (6 bases). Germline V gives CDR1 KGHSH, CDR2 LQKENI. V was shortened by 6 bases and J by 0 bases, with 23 bases between the two germline ends. This CDR3 contains 18 residues. The CDR3 region is CASSPLSDSWGMNTEAFF. Here the CDR3 DNA reads TGTGCCAGCTCGCCCCTCTCGGACAGTTGGGGGATGAACACTGAAGCTTTCTTT.

The chain couples TRBV6-4 to TRBJ1-4; TRBD1 aligns across 7 bases. Trimming cost V 6 bases and J 1 base; bases outside gene matches: 5. The CDR3 covers 15 residues. From germline, CDR1 is MRHNA and CDR2 SNTAGT. CDR3 coding DNA: TGTGCCAGCAGCCAAAACAGGGGAACTAATGAAAAACTGTTTTTT. Its protein is CASSQNRGTNEKLFF.

J is TRBJ2-3 and V is TRBV18, with D possibly matching TRBD1 (5 bases). The germline V gene encodes CDR1 KGHSH and CDR2 LQKENI. V lost 4 bases, J lost 2 bases, and 16 bases lay in between. The CDR3 is 16 residues long. CDR3 in amino acids: CASSRSPGNPTDTQYF. The CDR3 region has the DNA TGTGCCAGCTCACGTTCTCCAGGGAATCCCACAGATACGCAGTATTTT.

The chain has TRBV7-9 and TRBJ2-7; TRBD1 is a possible D gene (6 bases). Germline V gene data show CDR1 as SEHNR and CDR2 as FQNEAQ (reference sequence). V lost 1 base and J lost 0, with 7 bases in between. This CDR3 is built from 14 residues. The CDR3, as DNA: TGTGCCAGCAGCTTAGAGGGACACTCCTACGAGCAGTACTTC. Translated: CASSLEGHSYEQYF.

The CDR3 nucleotides read TGTGCCAGCAGCCAGCGACAGACGGAGACCCAGTACTTC. This gives the protein CASSQRQTETQYF. This chain uses TRBV7-2 with TRBJ2-5; maybe TRBD1 (5 bases). V was trimmed by 5 bases and J by 5 bases, leaving 12 bases between them. The CDR3 contains 13 residues. CDR1 SGHTA and CDR2 FQGNSA come from the germline V gene.

V is TRBV6-6 and J is TRBJ2-3, with 9 bases aligning to TRBD1. This CDR3 is built from 17 residues. Germline V gene sequence: CDR1 MNHNY, CDR2 SVGAGI (reference sequence). V trimming: 5 bases; J trimming: 2 bases; junction bases outside the gene matches: 11. The CDR3: CASSPSGQGPYTDTQYF. CDR3 DNA sequence: TGTGCCAGCAGTCCCTCGGGACAGGGCCCTTACACAGATACGCAGTATTTT.

The gene calls are TRBV2 and TRBJ2-7, with TRBD1 as a possible D gene (5 bases). V lost 7 bases and J lost 11, with 27 bases in between. Germline lookup yields CDR1 SNHLY and CDR2 FYNNEI. The CDR3 has 15 residues. CDR3 residues: CASTAPDRQAYLKYF. CDR3 nucleotides: TGTGCCAGCACCGCCCCAGACAGACAAGCCTATTTAAAGTACTTC.

The chain employs TRBV5-8 and TRBJ1-6; D might be TRBD1 (5 bases). Per the germline V gene, CDR1 is SGHTS and CDR2 is YDEGEE. V was clipped by 2 bases and J by 12 bases, with 6 bases between them. CDR3 length: 11 amino acids. The CDR3 DNA is TGTGCCAGCAGCTTAAGGGGACCCCTCCACTTT. Its translation: CASSLRGPLHF.

This chain joins TRBV27 and TRBJ2-5, with 10 bases lining up with TRBD2. The germline gives CDR1 MNHEY, CDR2 SMNVEV (reference sequence). V was clipped by 3 bases and J by 5 bases; unmatched bases: 12. CDR3 size: 17 residues. The CDR3 nucleotides are TGTGCCAGCAGTTTTTGGTCTAGCGGGAGTATCGGCGAGACCCAGTACTTC. Protein sequence: CASSFWSSGSIGETQYF.

The V call is TRBV5-1, the J call TRBJ2-1; 9 positions agree with TRBD2. The ends lost 0 bases at V and 4 bases at J; junction bases unmatched: 5. The CDR3 length is 16 residues. Germline values: CDR1 SGHRS, CDR2 YFSETQ. CDR3 sequence (DNA): TGCGCCAGCAGCTTGGTACCAAGCGGGAGGTACAATGAGCAGTTCTTC. This codes for CASSLVPSGRYNEQFF.

The CDR3, as DNA: TGTGCCAGCAACAGGGGGGCGGGATACAACCCTAACTATGGCTACACCTTC. It is translated as CASNRGAGYNPNYGYTF. The chain uses TRBV9 and TRBJ1-2, with 8 bases that match TRBD1. Germline values: CDR1 SGDLS, CDR2 YYNGEE. J gave up 0 bases and V 6 bases, and 13 bases lay outside the gene matches. CDR3 length: 17 amino acids.

The chain recombines TRBV18 with TRBJ2-7; 11 bases match TRBD1. Per germline, CDR1 KGHSH and CDR2 LQKENI. V trimming: 11 bases; J trimming: 5 bases; junction bases outside the gene matches: 2. CDR3 length equals 11 residues. CDR3 nucleotides: TGTGCCGGGGGACAGGGGGACGAGCAGTACTTC. Protein sequence: CAGGQGDEQYF.

The chain links TRBV18 to TRBJ1-4; D possibly corresponds to TRBD1 (6 bases). The V end lost 5 bases, the J end lost 3 bases, and 16 bases lay between the germline ends. The CDR3 consists of 16 residues. The germline CDR1 and CDR2 sequences are KGHSH and LQKENI. CDR3 DNA: TGTGCCAGCTCAACCCCGGGGGGACAAGCTAATGAAAAACTGTTTTTT. It specifies CASSTPGGQANEKLFF.

This clone showed up just once. This sequence joins TRBV19 and TRBJ1-5, with D uncertain. V was shortened by 6 bases and J by 3 bases, with 15 bases between the two germline ends. The CDR3 has 15 amino acids. Germline values: CDR1 LNHDA, CDR2 SQIVND (reference sequence). This chain's CDR3 is CASRKENTNNQPQHF. Written as DNA, the CDR3 is TGTGCCAGTAGGAAGGAGAATACGAACAATCAGCCCCAGCATTTT.

This chain uses TRBV4-3 with TRBJ2-3; D possibly corresponds to TRBD2 (6 bases). With 0 bases removed from V and 4 bases from J, the gap between germline ends came to 11 bases. CDR3 size: 15 residues. The germline V gene has CDR1 LGHNA and CDR2 YSLEER. CDR3 bases: TGCGCCAGCAGCCAAGAACTAGCCGGGCCAGATACGCAGTATTTT. Amino acid sequence: CASSQELAGPDTQYF.

A single count supports this clone. Its ends do not fully match the called genes, so a read error is possible. The chain couples TRBV2 to TRBJ2-1; 8 nucleotides agree with TRBD1. The CDR3 runs to 12 residues. Germline V CDR1 and CDR2: SNHLY, FYNNEI. The CDR3 loop reads CASRQDRAKEVF. The CDR3 DNA sequence: TGTGCCAGCAGACAGGACAGGGCCAAAGAGGTCTTC.

The CDR3 loop is CSANWASEHNEQFF. CDR3 coding DNA: TGCAGCGCCAATTGGGCTAGCGAACATAATGAGCAGTTCTTC. The chain recombines TRBV29-1 with TRBJ2-1; D possibly corresponds to TRBD2 (6 bases). V was cut by 7 bases and J by 7 bases, with 20 bases left in between. Germline CDR1 is SQVTM and CDR2 is ANQGSEA. This CDR3 region has 14 residues.

This sequence joins TRBV7-9 and TRBJ2-7; D call uncertain. Trimming took off 1 base at V and 4 bases at J, with 5 bases between the two ends. Germline V gene sequence: CDR1 SEHNR, CDR2 FQNEAQ (reference sequence). The CDR3 runs to 12 residues. The CDR3 loop reads CASSLVGYEQYF. In nucleotides, the CDR3 is TGTGCCAGCAGCTTAGTCGGTTACGAGCAGTACTTC.

The chain has TRBV30 and TRBJ1-4, with a possible D match to TRBD1 (5 bases). The V and J ends lost 0 bases and 4 bases respectively, with 9 bases between them. This CDR3 has 14 amino acids. Looked up from germline, CDR1 is GTSNPN and CDR2 is SVGIG (reference sequence). CDR3 DNA sequence: TGTGCCTGGAGTGTTGGGGGGAATAATGAAAAACTGTTTTTT. Amino acid sequence: CAWSVGGNNEKLFF.

The rearrangement joins TRBV9 to TRBJ1-6, with 7 bases matching TRBD1. After removal of 4 bases from V and 9 bases from J, the junction contained 7 bases not matched to a gene. Per germline, CDR1 SGDLS and CDR2 YYNGEE. The CDR3 totals 14 residues. CDR3 DNA sequence: TGTGCCAGCAGCCCTGACAGGGAAAGTTCACCCCTCCACTTT. Translating it yields CASSPDRESSPLHF.

The rearrangement uses TRBV11-1 and TRBJ2-3, with unresolved D. This CDR3 has 15 residues. Per the germline V gene, CDR1 is SGHAT and CDR2 is FQDESV (reference sequence). Trimming shortened V by 4 bases and J by 4 bases, and 15 bases separated the two germline ends. CDR3: CASSWRYGEPDTQYF. The CDR3 DNA reads as TGTGCCAGCAGCTGGCGGTACGGAGAGCCAGATACGCAGTATTTT.

The chain has TRBV7-2 and TRBJ2-3, with TRBD2 matching 7 bases. The CDR3 totals 13 residues. Per germline, CDR1 SGHTA and CDR2 FQGNSA. The J segment lost 8 bases and the V segment lost 3 bases, leaving 5 bases of the junction unmatched. This CDR3 is CASSLGGFSTQYF. The CDR3 bases are TGTGCCAGCAGCTTGGGGGGGTTCAGTACGCAGTATTTT. Combining the CDR3 with reference TRBV7-2 and TRBJ2-3 gives the whole variable domain GAGVSQSPSNKVTEKGKDVELRCDPISGHTALYWYRQSLGQGLEFLIYFQGNSAPDKSGLPSDRFSAERTGGSVSTLTIQRTQQEDSAVYLCASSLGGFSTQYFGPGTRLTVL.

V and J are TRBV7-9 and TRBJ2-3; weak D call: TRBD2 (6 bases). The CDR3 runs 12 residues. With 5 bases removed from V and 5 bases from J, the gap between germline ends came to 8 bases. Germline V CDR1 and CDR2: SEHNR, FQNEAQ (reference sequence). The CDR3 is CASSPGLDTQYF. In nucleotides, the CDR3 is TGTGCCAGCAGCCCGGGACTAGATACGCAGTATTTT.